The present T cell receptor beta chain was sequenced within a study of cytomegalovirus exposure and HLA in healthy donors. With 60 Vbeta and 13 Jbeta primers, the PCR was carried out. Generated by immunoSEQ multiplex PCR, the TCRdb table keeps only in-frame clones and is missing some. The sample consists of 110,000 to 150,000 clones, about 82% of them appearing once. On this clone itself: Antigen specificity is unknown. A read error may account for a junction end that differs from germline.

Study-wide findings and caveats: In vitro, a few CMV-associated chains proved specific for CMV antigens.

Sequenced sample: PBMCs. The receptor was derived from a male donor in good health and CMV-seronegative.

The CDR3 DNA follows: TGTTCCAGCAGCTCGTCGGGACTAGTTCAGGAGACCCAGTACTTC. Translating gives CSSSSSGLVQETQYF. The chain has TRBV7-9 and TRBJ2-5; 8 nucleotides align to TRBD2. The CDR3 spans 15 residues. Germline assignment: CDR1 SEHNR and CDR2 FQNEAQ (reference sequence).